This entry lists 4 T cell receptor beta chains sequenced from one sample in a study of vaccination effects on CD4 cells after COVID-19. CD4+ T cells specific for antigen were expanded with viral peptide pools by the ViraFEST assay before sequencing. Subsequent to roughly 9 days of culture, CD4+ T cells were isolated. Each participant was administered two doses of either the BNT162b2 or the mRNA-1273 vaccine. Their recognized antigens are unknown. The repertoire was sequenced with immunoSEQ multiplex PCR; TCRdb's copy has only in-frame clones and lacks some. The sample lists about 33,000 clones, around 80% occurring once. Source: CD4+ T cells from PBMCs cultured with HCoV-NL63 spike peptides, taken after COVID-19 vaccination. The source of these receptors is a human donor who received a COVID-19 vaccine. Some clones in this sample may be carry-over from other donors' samples.

The gene calls are TRBV5-1 and TRBJ1-2; D gene unclear. Germline assignment: CDR1 SGHRS and CDR2 YFSETQ. V lost 1 base and J lost 0, with 4 bases in between. The CDR3 is made up of 13 amino acids. CDR3 loop: CASSLTANYGYTF. The CDR3 DNA reads as TGCGCCAGCAGCTTGACAGCTAACTATGGCTACACCTTC.

The gene calls are TRBV6-4 and TRBJ1-1; D is unresolved. The CDR3 has 14 residues. V lost 5 bases and J 0 bases, leaving 10 bases between the germline ends. CDR1 is MRHNA and CDR2 is SNTAGT in the germline V gene. The CDR3 protein is CASSPGSMNTEAFF. CDR3 DNA: TGTGCCAGCAGTCCTGGCTCGATGAACACTGAAGCTTTCTTT.

This CDR3 reads CASSLSPGWSAFF. Here the CDR3 DNA reads TGTGCCAGCAGTTTATCTCCCGGGTGGAGTGCTTTCTTT. V is TRBV6-5 and J is TRBJ1-1; D gene ambiguous. V lost 4 bases and J lost 11, with 17 bases in between. Germline V gene data show CDR1 as MNHEY and CDR2 as SVGAGI. CDR3 size: 13 residues.

J is TRBJ2-7 and V is TRBV13, with D perhaps TRBD1 or TRBD2 (5 bases each). The CDR3 is made up of 14 amino acids. The V gene lost 5 bases and the J gene lost 9 bases, with 20 bases spanning the gap. Germline CDR1 PRHDT, CDR2 FYEKMQ (reference sequence). This CDR3 reads CASSRNRDGGGQYV. The CDR3 bases are TGTGCCAGCAGCCGAAATAGGGACGGAGGTGGGCAGTACGTC.